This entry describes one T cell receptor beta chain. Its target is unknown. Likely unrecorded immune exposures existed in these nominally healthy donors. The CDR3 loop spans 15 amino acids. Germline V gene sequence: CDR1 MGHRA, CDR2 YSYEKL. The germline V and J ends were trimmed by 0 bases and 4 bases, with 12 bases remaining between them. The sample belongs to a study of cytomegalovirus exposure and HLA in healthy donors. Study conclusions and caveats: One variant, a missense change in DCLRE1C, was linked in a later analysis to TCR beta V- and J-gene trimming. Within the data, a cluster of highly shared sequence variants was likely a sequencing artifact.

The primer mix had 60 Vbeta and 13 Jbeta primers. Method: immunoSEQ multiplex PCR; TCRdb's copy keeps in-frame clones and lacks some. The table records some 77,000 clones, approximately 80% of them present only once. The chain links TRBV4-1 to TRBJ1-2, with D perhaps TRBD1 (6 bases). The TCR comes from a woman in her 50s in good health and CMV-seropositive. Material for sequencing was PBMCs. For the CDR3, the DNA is TGCGCCAGCAGCCAAGATGGTACAGGGACCTATGGCTACACCTTC. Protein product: CASSQDGTGTYGYTF.